A few counts support the clone carrying this T cell receptor beta chain. Trimming took 1 base from V and 5 from J, leaving 11 bases between them. The CDR3 spans 13 residues. CDR1 and CDR2 from the germline V gene are GTSNPN and SVGIG (reference sequence). The sample belongs to a study of blood T cell repertoires in COVID-19. Study summary: Acute and convalescent COVID-19 samples came from the United States, Italy and Spain. T cells, B-cell-depleted T cells, or PBMCs supplied cDNA or gDNA.

Authors' data handling: The assay estimated nucleated cells by amplifying reference gene primers. The data were produced by immunoSEQ multiplex PCR, yet TCRdb's version contains in-frame clones alone and is incomplete. V and J calls and clone size follow that table, whereas D and trimming were derived from the DNA. The table has some 90,000 clones, around three quarters seen once; the top ten hold around 24%. Sequenced input: peripheral blood. The chain joins TRBV30 to TRBJ1-1; tentative D call: TRBD1 (6 bases). This clonotype was obtained from a woman aged 60-70 years in a cohort sampled during active or convalescent COVID-19. The CDR3 here is CAWSAQGLTEAFF. CDR3 nucleotide sequence: TGTGCCTGGAGTGCACAGGGTTTGACTGAAGCTTTCTTT.